This T cell receptor (beta chain) came from a study of shared clonotypes between healthy human individuals. About the research overall: Each donor's CD8 memory used one plate, CD8 naive two, each CD4 subset three.

Clones were read by immunoSEQ multiplex PCR, and TCRdb kept only the in-frame ones, dropping some. The sample includes about 610,000 clones, around 96% seen only once; the top ten take roughly 0.1%. CD45RO-negative, CCR7-positively selected cells formed the naive CD8 fraction, excluding terminally differentiated effector memory CD45RA+ cells. The healthy adult donors were HIV-negative and reported no recent acute infections or vaccinations. Caucasian adults residing in Nashville, Tennessee made up all the donors. Trimming took off 5 bases at V and 3 bases at J, with 15 bases between the two ends. The CDR3 consists of 14 residues. Germline V gene sequence: CDR1 SGHDT, CDR2 YYEEEE.

The TCR comes from a woman in her twenties or thirties in good health. The rearrangement uses TRBV5-6 and TRBJ2-7; a possible D gene is TRBD2 (6 bases). Sequenced input: naive CD8+ T cells sorted from blood. The CDR3 DNA reads as TGTGCCAGCAGTGGGGCAGGGACTTACTACGAGCAGTACTTC. This encodes CASSGAGTYYEQYF.